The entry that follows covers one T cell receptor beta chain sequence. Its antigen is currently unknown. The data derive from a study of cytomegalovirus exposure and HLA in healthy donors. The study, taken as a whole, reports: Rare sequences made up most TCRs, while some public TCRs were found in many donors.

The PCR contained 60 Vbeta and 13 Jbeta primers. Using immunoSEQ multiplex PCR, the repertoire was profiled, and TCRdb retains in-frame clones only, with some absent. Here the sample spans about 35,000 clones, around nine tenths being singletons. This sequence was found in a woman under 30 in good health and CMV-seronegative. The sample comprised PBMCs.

Here the CDR3 DNA reads TGTGCCAGCTCACCCCCCGGGACTAGCGGGAGCTCCTACGAGCAGTACTTC. Encoded protein: CASSPPGTSGSSYEQYF. The V and J genes are TRBV18 and TRBJ2-7, with 14 bases matching TRBD2. The CDR3 is 17 amino acids. CDR1 and CDR2 (germline): KGHSH, LQKENI. The J segment lost 0 bases and the V segment lost 3 bases, leaving 4 bases of the junction unmatched.